This T cell receptor beta chain was identified during a study of cytomegalovirus exposure and HLA in healthy donors. It was healthy bone marrow donors who served as donors. CDR1 is LNHNV and CDR2 is YYDKDF in the germline V gene (reference sequence). V dropped 5 bases and J dropped 4 bases, with 14 bases sitting between them. This CDR3 is 14 amino acids long. The PCR employed 60 Vbeta primers together with 13 Jbeta primers. This table comes from immunoSEQ multiplex PCR, and its TCRdb copy is limited to in-frame clones, with some not included. The table lists 200,000 or so clones, roughly 80% of them singletons. Details on this clone: Its antigen is not identified.

Notes on the study in general: Later analysis found that TCR beta chains associated with HLA were more clonally expanded than other, equally common chains. The likely explanation for a cluster of highly shared sequence variants was sequencing artifact.

This TCR came from a woman between 18 and 30 years old in good health and CMV-seronegative. Sequencing was performed on PBMCs. The rearrangement links TRBV15 to TRBJ1-1, with D possibly being TRBD1 (6 bases). Here the CDR3 DNA reads TGTGCCACCAGCGGCCTCAGGGGTGGCACTGAAGCTTTCTTT. This gives the protein CATSGLRGGTEAFF.